Listed below are T cell receptor beta chains from one sample, sequenced in a study of blood T cell repertoires in COVID-19. Some clones are missing from TCRdb's copy, which holds only in-frame ones; the method was immunoSEQ multiplex PCR. The sample has approximately 210,000 clones, about four fifths seen once. The sequenced sample consisted of peripheral blood. These receptors were taken from a woman at least 80 years old with acute or convalescent COVID-19. Both conserved end residues are part of each CDR3. D genes are given only for firm matches. Only some rows state a clone size, as once, few, many or a class for expanded clones.

>TRBJ2-5|-|-|TRBV19
TGTGCCAGTAGTATTCCAGGGGGGGAGACCCAGTACTTC
CASSIPGGETQYF
>TRBJ1-1|once|-|TRBV7-9
TGTGCCAGCAGCTTATCCAGGGGCCTGCCCATGAACACTGAAGCTTTCTTT
CASSLSRGLPMNTEAFF
>TRBJ2-7|-|-|TRBV6-2/TRBV6-3
TGTGCCAGCAGTTACTTGGGCATTGAGCAGTACTTC
CASSYLGIEQYF
>TRBJ1-4|-|TRBD1|TRBV6-2/TRBV6-3
TGTGCCAGCAGTTTCACGGGACAGACGAATGAAAAACTGTTTTTT
CASSFTGQTNEKLFF
>TRBJ1-1|-|TRBD1|TRBV25-1
TGTGCCAGCAGGGGTATAGGGGGCGTTCACACTGAAGCTTTCTTT
CASRGIGGVHTEAFF
>TRBJ1-3|-|TRBD1|TRBV18
TGTGCCAGCTCACCTCAGGGGGATGGAAACACCATATATTTT
CASSPQGDGNTIYF
>TRBJ1-4|-|TRBD1|TRBV11-3
TGTGCCAGCAGCTTAGAGGCCGGGACAGGGAGAGGACTGTTTTTT
CASSLEAGTGRGLFF
>TRBJ1-2|once|TRBD1|TRBV28
TGTGCCAGCAGCCAAACCCTACAGGGGGCGAAGAATGGCTACACCTTC
CASSQTLQGAKNGYTF
>TRBJ2-3|-|TRBD1|TRBV3-1/TRBV3-2
TGTGCCAGCAGCAGGTCCGGGACAGGAACAGATACGCAGTATTTT
CASSRSGTGTDTQYF
>TRBJ1-6|once|-|TRBV7-2
TGTGCCAGCAGAGGATCCGGGGTCGGTAATTCACCCCTCCACTTT
CASRGSGVGNSPLHF
>TRBJ2-5|-|-|TRBV21-1
TGTGCCAGCAGCAAAGCGGGGCATAAGGAGACCCAGTACTTC
CASSKAGHKETQYF
>TRBJ1-2|-|-|TRBV2
TGTGCCAGCAGTGAAGGTCCCCCTACCATAGCTAACTATGGCTACACCTTC
CASSEGPPTIANYGYTF
>TRBJ2-3|once|TRBD2|TRBV9
TGTGCCAGCAGCGTCCTAGCGGGGAGCACAGATACGCAGTATTTT
CASSVLAGSTDTQYF
>TRBJ1-2|-|-|TRBV6-5
TGTGCCAGCAGTTATGACCTCAGGGGTGACTATGGCTACACCTTC
CASSYDLRGDYGYTF
>TRBJ2-4|-|-|TRBV5-1
TGCGCCAGCAGCCCGGGACTAGCCAAAAACATTCAGTACTTC
CASSPGLAKNIQYF
>TRBJ2-2|-|-|TRBV3-1/TRBV3-2
TGTGCCAGCAGCCAAGACAGGATCGCCGGGGAGCTGTTTTTT
CASSQDRIAGELFF
>TRBJ1-1|once|-|TRBV4-2
TGTGCCAGCAGCCAAGAGGACACCTCATCTGAAGCTTTCTTT
CASSQEDTSSEAFF
>TRBJ2-7|-|-|TRBV18
TGTGCCAGCTCACCGACAGGTCTTGACGAGCAGTACTTC
CASSPTGLDEQYF
>TRBJ1-6|-|-|TRBV5-1
TGCGCCAGCAGCTTAAGAGCGACAGCTTCGGATTCACCCCTCCACTTT
CASSLRATASDSPLHF
>TRBJ1-1|-|TRBD1|TRBV28
TGTGCCAGCAGCCTGGTGGACAGGTTGAACACTGAAGCTTTCTTT
CASSLVDRLNTEAFF
>TRBJ1-1|-|-|TRBV15
TGTGCCACCAGCACACGACAGGAGAACACTGAAGCTTTCTTT
CATSTRQENTEAFF
>TRBJ1-2|-|-|TRBV3-1/TRBV3-2
TGTGCCAGCAGCCAAGGGTTCTGGGCCACACCGTCTGGCTACACCTTC
CASSQGFWATPSGYTF
>TRBJ1-2|-|-|TRBV7-2
TGTGCCAGCAGCGAACAGGGCCGTAAGAGCTATGGCTACACCTTC
CASSEQGRKSYGYTF
>TRBJ2-7|-|-|TRBV18
TGTGCCAGCTCACCAAAGGAGGGGCCCGAAGTCGAGCAGTACTTC
CASSPKEGPEVEQYF
>TRBJ2-7|-|TRBD1|TRBV18
TGTGCCAGCTCACCACTAGGGACAGGGGACCAGCAGTACTTC
CASSPLGTGDQQYF
>TRBJ2-1|-|TRBD1|TRBV5-6
TGTGCCAGCAGCCTGGGTAGGCAGGGGGCTGGGGGTGGACAGTTCTTC
CASSLGRQGAGGGQFF
>TRBJ1-1|once|TRBD1|TRBV7-2
TGTGCCAGCAGCCCGAGGGACAGCTTGAACACTGAAGCTTTCTTT
CASSPRDSLNTEAFF
>TRBJ2-3|-|-|TRBV3-1/TRBV3-2
TGTGCCAGCAGCCAAGATCGCCAGGGCCTCGAGTATTTT
CASSQDRQGLEYF
>TRBJ2-1|-|TRBD2|TRBV12-5
TGTGCTAGTGGTTTGGGAAGCGGGGGGGCCGATGAGCAGTTCTTC
CASGLGSGGADEQFF
>TRBJ1-2|once|-|TRBV12-5
TGTGCTAGTGGTTTGGGACGGGGGGATGGCTACACCTTC
CASGLGRGDGYTF
>TRBJ1-6|-|-|TRBV30
TGTGCCTGGAGTGTAAGCAGGCGACTATCCGGAGGGAATTCACCCCTCCACTTT
CAWSVSRRLSGGNSPLHF
>TRBJ1-2|once|TRBD1|TRBV5-4
TGTGCCAGCAGCTTAAATCTACAGGGGGAGGGCGGCTACACCTTC
CASSLNLQGEGGYTF
>TRBJ1-2|-|TRBD1|TRBV5-5
TGTGCCAGCAGCTTTTCGCTCCGGGAGGGGGCAGAGGGCTACACCTTC
CASSFSLREGAEGYTF
>TRBJ1-2|-|TRBD1|TRBV5-1
TGCGCCAGCAGCTTGGGCGGGGACAGGGCCGACGGCTACACCTTC
CASSLGGDRADGYTF
>TRBJ2-7|-|TRBD1|TRBV2
TGTGCCAGCAGCCCGGGACAGGGGGCCTACGAGCAGTACTTC
CASSPGQGAYEQYF
>TRBJ1-2|few|-|TRBV12-5
TGTGCTAGTGGTTTGGAAGGGGAAGGAGGCTACACCTTC
CASGLEGEGGYTF
>TRBJ1-2|-|TRBD1|TRBV18
TGTGCCAGCTCAGGACAGGGGAATGGCTACACCTTC
CASSGQGNGYTF
>TRBJ2-2|-|TRBD1|TRBV19
TGTGCCAGTAGACAGGGGGCTGGCGGGGAGCTGTTTTTT
CASRQGAGGELFF
>TRBJ1-6|once|TRBD1|TRBV9
TGTGCCAGCAGCCTTGAGACAGGGTGGGGAAGGTCACCCCTCCACTTT
CASSLETGWGRSPLHF
>TRBJ1-6|-|TRBD1|TRBV30
TGTGCCTGGGCCCGGCCTAACAGGGGTAGTTGGAATTCACCCCTCCACTTT
CAWARPNRGSWNSPLHF
>TRBJ2-4|-|TRBD1|TRBV7-2
TGTGCCAGCAGCGACACAGGGGGCCGGAACATTCAGTACTTC
CASSDTGGRNIQYF
>TRBJ1-5|few|-|TRBV12-3/TRBV12-4
TGTGCCAGCAGTTTTTCGGGGTTTCAGCCCCAGCATTTT
CASSFSGFQPQHF
>TRBJ1-2|-|TRBD1|TRBV27
TGTGCCAGCAGGGAGGCCGGGACAGGGGGGGCTCTCTATGGCTACACCTTC
CASREAGTGGALYGYTF
>TRBJ1-6|-|-|TRBV7-9
TGTGCCAGCAGCCACCCGCTAGGGAGACACGCAATTAATAATTCACCCCTCCACTTT
CASSHPLGRHAINNSPLHF
>TRBJ2-1|-|TRBD2|TRBV7-9
TGTGCCAGCAGCTTAGGTAGGACTAGCGGGACCTACAATGAGCAGTTCTTC
CASSLGRTSGTYNEQFF
>TRBJ1-1|-|-|TRBV3-1/TRBV3-2
TGTGCCAGCAGCCAAGATCCAGGGCTGAACACTGAAGCTTTCTTT
CASSQDPGLNTEAFF
>TRBJ1-2|-|TRBD1|TRBV28
TGTGCCAGCAGGGACAGGGGGAGAGGCTACACCTTC
CASRDRGRGYTF
>TRBJ1-1|-|-|TRBV7-9
TGTGCCAGCAGCTCGAATCAGGGTGTTGGCACTGAAGCTTTCTTT
CASSSNQGVGTEAFF
>TRBJ1-1|-|TRBD1|TRBV3-1/TRBV3-2
TGTGCCAGCAGCCAATCGGACAGGTCGAGGGCTTTCTTT
CASSQSDRSRAFF
>TRBJ2-1|-|TRBD2|TRBV12-5
TGTGCTAGTGGCCAAGGGACTAGCGGGGGGGACAATGAGCAGTTCTTC
CASGQGTSGGDNEQFF
>TRBJ2-3|-|TRBD1|TRBV18
TGTGCCAGCTCACCATCCCAGGGGGCCCTTGATGGCACAGATACGCAGTATTTT
CASSPSQGALDGTDTQYF
>TRBJ1-1|-|-|TRBV7-3
TGTGCCAGCAGCTTAAGTGCCCCCAGGAACACTGAAGCTTTCTTT
CASSLSAPRNTEAFF
>TRBJ2-1|-|TRBD2|TRBV9
TGTGCCAGCAGCGGATCCCCCCAACTAGCGGGGGGTCCAGATGAGCAGTTCTTC
CASSGSPQLAGGPDEQFF
>TRBJ2-7|few|TRBD1|TRBV7-2
TGTGCCAGCAGCTCCGCGTCAGGGGGTTCCAGCGAGCAGTACTTC
CASSSASGGSSEQYF